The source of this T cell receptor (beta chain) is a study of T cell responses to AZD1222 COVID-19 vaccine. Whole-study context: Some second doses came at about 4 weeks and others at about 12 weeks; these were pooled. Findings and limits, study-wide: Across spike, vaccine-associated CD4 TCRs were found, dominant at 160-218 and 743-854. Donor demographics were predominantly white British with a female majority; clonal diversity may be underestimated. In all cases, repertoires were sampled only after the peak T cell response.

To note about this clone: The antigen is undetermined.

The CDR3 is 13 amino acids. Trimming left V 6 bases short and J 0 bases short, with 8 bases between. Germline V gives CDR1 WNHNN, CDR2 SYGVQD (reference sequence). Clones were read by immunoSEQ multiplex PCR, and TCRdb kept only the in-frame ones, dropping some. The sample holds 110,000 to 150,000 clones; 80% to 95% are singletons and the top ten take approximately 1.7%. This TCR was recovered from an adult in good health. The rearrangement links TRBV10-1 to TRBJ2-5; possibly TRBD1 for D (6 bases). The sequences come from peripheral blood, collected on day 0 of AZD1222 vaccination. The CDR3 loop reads CASSGQYQETQYF. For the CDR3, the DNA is TGCGCCAGCAGCGGACAGTACCAAGAGACCCAGTACTTC.